This TCR beta chain was identified in a study of T cell responses to AZD1222 COVID-19 vaccine. Whole-study results and caveats: The span of vaccine-associated CD4 TCRs extended across spike, with dominance at 160-218 and 743-854. At baseline, seropositivity was found in only a handful of AZD1222 recipients. It should be noted that donors were predominantly white British and more often female, and clonal diversity was possibly underestimated.

Germline V gene data show CDR1 as MNHEY and CDR2 as SVGAGI. This CDR3 has 14 residues. Trimming stripped 0 bases from V and 5 bases from J, with 10 bases between. Only in-frame clones appear in the TCRdb table, and some are missing; sequencing was by immunoSEQ multiplex PCR. The table includes roughly 170,000 clones, roughly 94% detected once. For this clone: Its specificity is not known. The sample carries other DNA sequences with the same CDR3.

The receptor was derived from an adult who received the AZD1222 COVID-19 vaccine. The chain recombines TRBV6-5 with TRBJ1-2; D gene uncertain. The source material was peripheral blood, sampled 28 days after the second AZD1222 dose. The DNA of the CDR3 is TGTGCCAGCAGTTACTCGAGTGGGTTGTATGGCTACACCTTC. It encodes CASSYSSGLYGYTF.